These T cell receptor beta chains were read from a single sample in a study of cytomegalovirus exposure and HLA in healthy donors. Some clones are missing from TCRdb's copy, which holds only in-frame ones; the method was immunoSEQ multiplex PCR. The data contain about 160,000 clones, around three quarters of them singletons. Input material: PBMCs. These receptors were collected from a man aged 25 to 40 in good health and CMV-seropositive. CDR3s include the opening cysteine and the closing phenylalanine or tryptophan. A D gene is named only where the DNA matches it firmly. Clone size appears in some rows only: once, few, many, or a class for an expanded clone.

d_gene	v_gene	j_gene	abundance	CDR3aa	CDR3nt
-	TRBV19	TRBJ1-5	-	CASSIGVGQPQHF	TGTGCCAGTAGTATCGGGGTCGGACAGCCCCAGCATTTT
TRBD1	TRBV18	TRBJ2-7	-	CASSQAGTGPSYEQYF	TGTGCCAGCTCTCAGGCCGGGACAGGGCCTTCCTACGAGCAGTACTTC
TRBD1	TRBV28	TRBJ2-2	-	CASGGQGPHANTGELFF	TGTGCCAGCGGCGGACAGGGGCCGCACGCGAACACCGGGGAGCTGTTTTTT
TRBD1	TRBV4-2	TRBJ1-6	-	CASSPRPGGGSPLHF	TGTGCCAGCAGCCCCCGCCCAGGGGGAGGTTCACCCCTCCACTTT
-	TRBV5-1	TRBJ1-5	once	CASSFAGGDQPQHF	TGCGCCAGCAGCTTTGCAGGAGGAGACCAGCCCCAGCATTTT
TRBD2	TRBV7-6	TRBJ2-7	few	CASSLGQRGGLKQYEQYF	TGTGCCAGCAGCTTAGGACAGCGGGGGGGCCTTAAGCAATACGAGCAGTACTTC
-	TRBV29-1	TRBJ1-6	-	CSVQTGRSNNSPLHF	TGCAGCGTCCAAACCGGGAGATCGAATAATTCACCCCTCCACTTT
TRBD1	TRBV28	TRBJ1-4	few	CASSLYRDRGDEKLFF	TGTGCCAGCAGTTTATACCGGGACAGGGGGGATGAAAAACTGTTTTTT
-	TRBV5-6	TRBJ1-5	-	CASSLGPLSNQPQHF	TGTGCCAGCAGCTTGGGGCCCCTTAGCAATCAGCCCCAGCATTTT
TRBD2	TRBV2	TRBJ2-7	-	CASSDPGGDWENEQYF	TGTGCCAGCAGTGACCCGGGGGGGGATTGGGAAAACGAGCAGTACTTC
-	TRBV6-6	TRBJ2-1	few	CASSPAGNEQFF	TGTGCCAGCAGTCCCGCGGGGAATGAGCAGTTCTTC
TRBD1	TRBV6-5	TRBJ1-5	-	CASSLQGKNQPQHF	TGTGCCAGCAGCCTACAGGGGAAAAATCAGCCCCAGCATTTT
-	TRBV15	TRBJ2-3	once	CATSRDLQLADTQYF	TGTGCCACCAGCAGAGATTTACAGTTGGCAGATACGCAGTATTTT
-	TRBV19	TRBJ2-1	-	CASSPDSYNEQFF	TGTGCCAGTAGTCCTGACAGCTACAATGAGCAGTTCTTC
TRBD2	TRBV19	TRBJ2-5	-	CASSIGSAGGRETQYF	TGTGCCAGTAGTATAGGGTCCGCGGGGGGGCGCGAGACCCAGTACTTC
-	TRBV5-6	TRBJ1-1	-	CASSLQGGDTEAFF	TGTGCCAGCAGCCTTCAGGGCGGAGACACTGAAGCTTTCTTT
TRBD1	TRBV30	TRBJ2-6	-	CAWSSYGTGYGANVLTF	TGTGCCTGGAGTTCTTACGGGACAGGGTACGGGGCCAACGTCCTGACTTTC
-	TRBV7-9	TRBJ1-4	few	CASRGGYNEKLFF	TGTGCCAGTAGGGGCGGATATAATGAAAAACTGTTTTTT
TRBD2	TRBV14	TRBJ2-2	-	CASSFRTRSNTGELFF	TGTGCCAGCAGCTTCCGGACTAGGAGTAACACCGGGGAGCTGTTTTTT
-	TRBV28	TRBJ2-5	-	CASSIRGQETQYF	TGTGCCAGCAGCATCAGGGGCCAAGAGACCCAGTACTTC
TRBD2	TRBV5-1	TRBJ2-5	-	CASSPRLAGAPQETQYF	TGCGCCAGCAGCCCGAGACTAGCGGGAGCTCCCCAAGAGACCCAGTACTTC
-	TRBV4-3	TRBJ1-4	-	CASSQGSGDATNEKLFF	TGCGCCAGCAGCCAAGGCTCGGGTGATGCAACTAATGAAAAACTGTTTTTT
-	TRBV5-6	TRBJ2-5	-	CASSSDSDRAQETQYF	TGTGCCAGCAGCTCCGACTCGGACAGAGCGCAGGAGACCCAGTACTTC
-	TRBV13	TRBJ1-1	-	CASSLSRNTEAFF	TGTGCCAGCAGCTTATCCAGGAACACTGAAGCTTTCTTT
-	TRBV28	TRBJ2-3	-	CASSLGQPDTQYF	TGTGCCAGCAGTCTAGGACAGCCAGATACGCAGTATTTT
TRBD2	TRBV5-1	TRBJ2-2	-	CASSSGGAGNTGELFF	TGCGCCAGCAGCTCGGGGGGAGCGGGGAACACCGGGGAGCTGTTTTTT
-	TRBV7-3	TRBJ2-2	-	CASSFHYTGELFF	TGTGCCAGCAGCTTTCATTACACCGGGGAGCTGTTTTTT
TRBD1	TRBV30	TRBJ1-6	-	CAWAQGSSYNSPLHF	TGTGCCTGGGCACAGGGGAGCTCCTATAATTCACCCCTCCACTTT
-	TRBV21-1	TRBJ2-7	once	CASSKGLICEQYF	TGTGCCAGCAGCAAAGGTTTAATATGCGAGCAGTACTTC
TRBD1	TRBV6-1	TRBJ2-7	-	CASSESTGGAYEQYF	TGTGCCAGCAGTGAATCGACAGGGGGGGCCTACGAGCAGTACTTC
-	TRBV27	TRBJ1-5	-	CASSLSPDQPQHF	TGTGCCAGCAGTTTATCGCCAGATCAGCCCCAGCATTTT
-	TRBV6-1	TRBJ2-7	-	CASSEYFGGDYEQYF	TGTGCCAGCAGTGAATACTTTGGGGGCGATTACGAGCAGTACTTC
-	TRBV4-3	TRBJ2-3	-	CASSPHQTSLVMDTQYF	TGCGCCAGCAGCCCGCACCAGACTAGTTTGGTCATGGATACGCAGTATTTT
-	TRBV30	TRBJ1-2	-	CAWSGGGGAGGYTF	TGTGCCTGGAGTGGGGGTGGGGGGGCTGGTGGCTACACCTTC
-	TRBV15	TRBJ2-4	-	CATSSQGPDIQYF	TGTGCCACCAGCAGTCAGGGCCCGGACATTCAGTACTTC
-	TRBV6-1	TRBJ2-7	-	CASLGLGRYEQYF	TGTGCCAGCCTGGGTTTGGGGAGGTACGAGCAGTACTTC
-	TRBV28	TRBJ2-7	-	CASIDSASSYEQYF	TGTGCCAGCATCGACAGCGCAAGCTCCTACGAGCAGTACTTC
TRBD1	TRBV4-1	TRBJ2-1	-	CASSQVTGYYNEQFF	TGCGCCAGCAGCCAAGTGACAGGGTACTACAATGAGCAGTTCTTC
-	TRBV6-5	TRBJ2-5	-	CASRRTGSQETQYF	TGTGCCAGCCGACGGACGGGGTCACAAGAGACCCAGTACTTC
TRBD1	TRBV2	TRBJ1-2	-	CASRESPDRVGGYTF	TGTGCCAGCAGGGAGTCCCCGGACAGGGTGGGTGGCTACACCTTC
-	TRBV21-1	TRBJ1-3	-	CASSKATGTGNTIYF	TGTGCCAGCAGCAAAGCGACAGGGACTGGAAACACCATATATTTT
-	TRBV6-5	TRBJ2-1	-	CASSYYGYNEQFF	TGTGCCAGCAGTTATTACGGCTACAATGAGCAGTTCTTC
TRBD1	TRBV28	TRBJ1-1	-	CASSPGQGKTEAFF	TGTGCCAGCAGTCCCGGACAGGGGAAAACTGAAGCTTTCTTT
TRBD1	TRBV19	TRBJ2-7	-	CASSLRDRGLYEQYF	TGTGCCAGTAGCCTCCGGGACAGGGGACTCTACGAGCAGTACTTC
TRBD2	TRBV5-4	TRBJ2-7	-	CASSSSGTSYEQYF	TGTGCCAGCAGCTCCAGCGGGACCTCCTACGAGCAGTACTTC
-	TRBV30	TRBJ1-6	once	CAWDTGSSYNSPLHF	TGTGCCTGGGATACAGGGAGCTCCTATAATTCACCCCTCCACTTT
-	TRBV19	TRBJ2-7	once	CASSIDDSYEQYF	TGTGCCAGTAGTATAGACGACTCGTACGAGCAGTACTTC
-	TRBV2	TRBJ1-4	-	CANAGEENEKLFF	TGTGCCAACGCAGGGGAAGAAAATGAAAAACTGTTTTTT
-	TRBV28	TRBJ1-5	-	CASSLLEADPYSNQPQHF	TGTGCCAGCAGTTTATTGGAGGCAGACCCCTATAGCAATCAGCCCCAGCATTTT
TRBD1	TRBV4-1	TRBJ2-7	-	CASSLTGVRENEQYF	TGCGCCAGCAGCCTCACAGGGGTCAGGGAAAACGAGCAGTACTTC
TRBD1	TRBV5-1	TRBJ2-7	-	CASSLLRGLDEQYF	TGCGCCAGCAGCTTGCTCAGGGGGCTAGACGAGCAGTACTTC
TRBD1	TRBV6-5	TRBJ1-4	once	CASSYSDRVDEKLFF	TGTGCCAGCAGTTACTCGGACAGGGTTGATGAAAAACTGTTTTTT
-	TRBV25-1	TRBJ2-7	-	CASSGAGGGYEQYF	TGTGCCAGCAGTGGGGCAGGGGGAGGCTACGAGCAGTACTTC
TRBD1	TRBV5-4	TRBJ2-5	-	CASSLQGLETQYF	TGTGCCAGCAGCCTACAGGGGTTGGAGACCCAGTACTTC